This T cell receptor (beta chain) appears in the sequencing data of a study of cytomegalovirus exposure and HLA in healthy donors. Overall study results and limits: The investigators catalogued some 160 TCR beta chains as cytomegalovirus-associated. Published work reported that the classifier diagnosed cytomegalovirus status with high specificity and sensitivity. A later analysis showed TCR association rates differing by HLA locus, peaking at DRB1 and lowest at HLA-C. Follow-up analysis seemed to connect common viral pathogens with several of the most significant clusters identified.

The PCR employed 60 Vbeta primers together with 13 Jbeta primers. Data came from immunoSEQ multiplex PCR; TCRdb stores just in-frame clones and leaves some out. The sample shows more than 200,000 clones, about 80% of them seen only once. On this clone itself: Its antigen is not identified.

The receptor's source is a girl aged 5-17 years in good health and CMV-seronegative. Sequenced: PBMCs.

CDR3 nucleotide sequence: TGTGCCACAGCCGGGTGGTCAGTCAACACAGATACGCAGTATTTT. Its protein is CATAGWSVNTDTQYF. The chain recombines TRBV28 with TRBJ2-3; D gene ambiguous. V lost 10 bases, J lost 2 bases, and 19 bases lay in between. The CDR3 spans 15 residues. Germline lookup yields CDR1 MDHEN and CDR2 SYDVKM.